Sequencing of this T cell receptor beta chain was carried out in a study of T cell clonotyping in hematopoietic cell transplantation. Whole-study results and caveats: Pathologically expanded recipient clonotypes increased progressively from day 30 to day 180 as diversity fell. Without cell sorting, CD4 versus CD8 contributions remain unresolved.

Sequencing was performed with immunoSEQ multiplex PCR; in TCRdb, only in-frame clones are kept and a portion is missing. This sample carries 4,000 to 6,500 clones, roughly 72% of them seen once, and the ten largest clones take more than 20%. Samples: about 28 days before transplant, then days 30, 100 and 180 after. The CDR3 is made up of 13 amino acids. The V gene's germline CDR1 is MGHRA and CDR2 YSYEKL. In its sample, this clone was seen a few times. Its specificity is unknown. One end of the junction is discordant with germline, which a read error may explain. Source: PBMCs, taken 100 days after allogeneic stem cell transplant. The source of this sequence is a female patient between 50 and 60 years old who had an allogeneic stem cell transplant, so the T cells may come from the graft donor. Some clones in this sample may be carry-over from other donors' samples. The chain links TRBV4-1 to TRBJ2-3; 15 bases are a match to TRBD2. CDR3 sequence: CASSPTGTSGRNF. Written as DNA, the CDR3 is TGCGCCAGCAGCCCCACCGGGACTAGCGGGAGGAATTTT.